The 31 T cell receptor beta chains below were found in one sample sequenced in a study of radiotherapy plus CTLA-4 blockade in lung cancer (dated by TCRdb to the late 2010s). Library method: the immunoSEQ multiplex PCR assay. TCRdb retrieved this table from immuneACCESS and kept in-frame rearrangements only. Not all clones are present; in checked studies, unresolved V genes account for under half, and no reason is known for the remainder. This sample comprises about 59,000 clones, approximately 68% of them detected only once. The top ten hold around 8.3% of the sample. Material: peripheral blood, obtained from a patient treated with radiotherapy plus ipilimumab. All receptors derive from a human donor with non-small cell lung cancer whose response to radiotherapy plus ipilimumab could not be evaluated.

The chain links TRBV11-2 to TRBJ1-4; TRBD1 agrees at 8 bases. The V gene's germline CDR1 is SGHAT and CDR2 FQNNGV. This CDR3 spans 15 amino acids. Losses at the gene ends were 3 bases for V and 8 bases for J; bases not matched to a gene: 8. DNA for the CDR3: TGTGCCAGCAGCTTTCTTGCAGGGGGCGGAGAAAAACTGTTTTTT. It translates to CASSFLAGGGEKLFF.

The chain has TRBV30 and TRBJ1-4, with D perhaps TRBD1 (5 bases). The CDR3 consists of 16 residues. Per the germline V gene, CDR1 is GTSNPN and CDR2 is SVGIG (reference sequence). Trimming shortened V by 4 bases and J by 0 bases, and 15 bases separated the two germline ends. Written as DNA, the CDR3 is TGTGCCTGGAACACGGGGACTACTGCAACTAATGAAAAACTGTTTTTT. This translates into CAWNTGTTATNEKLFF.

In its sample, this clone ranks as medium-sized. The chain joins TRBV19 to TRBJ1-1; the match to TRBD1 covers 7 bases. V trimming: 3 bases; J trimming: 2 bases; junction bases outside the gene matches: 6. Germline-derived CDR1 and CDR2 are LNHDA and SQIVND (reference sequence). The CDR3 totals 15 residues. The CDR3 sequence: CASSISGGINTEAFF. The CDR3 bases are TGTGCCAGTAGTATCTCAGGGGGGATCAACACTGAAGCTTTCTTT.

This clone was observed a single time. The chain carries TRBV11-2 and TRBJ1-2; weak D call: TRBD1 (5 bases). V dropped 5 bases and J dropped 8 bases, with 15 bases sitting between them. The CDR3 sequence is 13 residues long. Germline CDR1 and CDR2: SGHAT and FQNNGV. The DNA for the CDR3 is TGTGCCAGCAGCCCACCCGGGACTGACGGCTACACCTTC. It specifies CASSPPGTDGYTF.

DNA for the CDR3: TGTGCCAGCAGCTTAACCCCGGGACTTTACGAGCAGTACTTC. It is translated as CASSLTPGLYEQYF. The chain employs TRBV7-2 and TRBJ2-7; D perhaps matches TRBD2 (6 bases). Trimming left V 2 bases short and J 4 bases short, with 12 bases between. CDR3 length: 14 amino acids. Germline V lookup: CDR1 SGHTA, CDR2 FQGNSA.

V usage is TRBV18 and J usage is TRBJ2-5; D uncertain. Looked up from germline, CDR1 is KGHSH and CDR2 is LQKENI. The CDR3 loop spans 13 amino acids. V lost 3 bases to trimming and J lost 3 bases, with 8 bases between them. The CDR3 protein is CASSPGPEETQYF. In DNA form, the CDR3 reads TGTGCCAGCTCACCGGGCCCGGAAGAGACCCAGTACTTC. The full variable domain, completed using reference TRBV18 and TRBJ2-5, is NAGVMQNPRHLVRRRGQEARLRCSPMKGHSHVYWYRQLPEEGLKFMVYLQKENIIDESGMPKERFSAEFPKEGPSILRIQQVVRGDSAAYFCASSPGPEETQYFGPGTRLLVL.

This clone was counted between two and nine times. The chain links TRBV2 to TRBJ1-1; D is possibly TRBD1 (5 bases). Trimming stripped 4 bases from V and 4 bases from J, with 16 bases between. Germline CDR1 and CDR2: SNHLY and FYNNEI. The CDR3 is made up of 15 amino acids. CDR3 in amino acids: CASSASTALITEAFF. In DNA form, the CDR3 reads TGTGCCAGCAGTGCCTCGACAGCCCTGATCACTGAAGCTTTCTTT.

CDR3 sequence reads: CASSPLPVGGASYNEQFF. CDR3 nucleotides: TGTGCCAGCAGCCCACTCCCCGTTGGGGGGGCCTCCTACAATGAGCAGTTCTTC. This chain uses TRBV4-2 with TRBJ2-1; D is perhaps TRBD2 (7 bases). The CDR3 is 18 amino acids. The V gene lost 4 bases and the J gene lost 0 bases, with 19 bases spanning the gap. Germline lookup yields CDR1 LGHNA and CDR2 YNFKEQ.

The gene calls are TRBV6-1 and TRBJ2-1; the D is unclear. Trimming took 6 bases from V and 1 from J, leaving 10 bases between them. The CDR3 is 14 residues long. Germline CDR1 is MNHNS and CDR2 is SASEGT. This chain's CDR3 is CASRVAISYNEQFF. In nucleotides, the CDR3 is TGTGCCAGCAGGGTCGCTATATCCTACAATGAGCAGTTCTTC.

This clone was seen just once. The gene calls are TRBV1 and TRBJ2-1; TRBD2 is the table's D call, not checked against the DNA. TRBV1 is tagged as a pseudogene. This CDR3 spans 15 amino acids. As DNA, the CDR3 is TGCACCAGCAGCCTGCGTCCGAGCTCCTACAATGAGCAGTTCTTC. Its translation: CTSSLRPSSYNEQFF.

The chain has TRBV2 and TRBJ2-7, with D perhaps TRBD1 (6 bases). This CDR3 has 14 amino acids. Trimming cost V 4 bases and J 3 bases, with 13 bases left between them. Germline V gene sequence: CDR1 SNHLY, CDR2 FYNNEI. CDR3: CASSGGQGYYEQYF. The CDR3 region has the DNA TGTGCCAGCAGTGGGGGCCAGGGGTACTACGAGCAGTACTTC. The full variable domain, rest sourced from reference TRBV2 and TRBJ2-7, is EPEVTQTPSHQVTQMGQEVILRCVPISNHLYFYWYRQILGQKVEFLVSFYNNEISEKSEIFDDQFSVERPDGSNFTLKIRSTKLEDSAMYFCASSGGQGYYEQYFGPGTRLTVT.

This clone appeared a few times. The V gene is TRBV2, the J gene TRBJ1-1; 8 nucleotides align to TRBD1. Trimming removed 4 bases from V and 4 bases from J; junction bases left unmatched: 5. Germline CDR1 SNHLY, CDR2 FYNNEI. This CDR3 is 14 amino acids long. The CDR3 region is CASSASTGVTEAFF. CDR3 nucleotide sequence: TGTGCCAGCAGTGCCTCGACAGGGGTCACTGAAGCTTTCTTT.

This chain links TRBV7-9 with TRBJ2-7; 7 nucleotides agree with TRBD1. The CDR3 is 13 residues long. The V gene's germline CDR1 is SEHNR and CDR2 FQNEAQ (reference sequence). V gave up 0 bases and J gave up 7 bases; unmatched junction bases: 3. The CDR3, as DNA: TGTGCCAGCAGCTTAGCGGGACAGAGGGAGCAGTACTTC. It is translated as CASSLAGQREQYF.

The chain is built from TRBV7-9 and TRBJ1-1, with D possibly being TRBD1 (5 bases). Trimming stripped 1 base from V and 8 bases from J, with 11 bases between. Looked up from germline, CDR1 is SEHNR and CDR2 is FQNEAQ (reference sequence). This CDR3 is 13 amino acids long. The DNA of the CDR3 is TGTGCCAGCAGCTTAGACCTTAAGGGGGAAGCTTTCTTT. Translated, it gives CASSLDLKGEAFF.

This chain joins TRBV18 and TRBJ2-3; no clear D. The V end lost 6 bases, the J end lost 2 bases, and 3 bases lay between the germline ends. Germline CDR1 KGHSH, CDR2 LQKENI. The CDR3 contains 11 residues. The chain's CDR3 is CASSLTDTQYF. CDR3 DNA: TGTGCCAGCTCCCTCACAGATACGCAGTATTTT.

The rearrangement uses TRBV19 and TRBJ1-3; D unclear. The V and J ends lost 5 bases and 4 bases respectively, with 27 bases between them. CDR1 and CDR2 from the germline V gene are LNHDA and SQIVND (reference sequence). CDR3 size: 19 residues. DNA for the CDR3: TGTGCCAGTAGTGCCGAAAAGATCGGGAGATGGGCCACAGGAAACACCATATATTTT. As protein: CASSAEKIGRWATGNTIYF.

V and J are TRBV5-4 and TRBJ2-7; a possible D gene is TRBD1 (5 bases). Germline assignment: CDR1 SGHNT and CDR2 YYREEE (reference sequence). Trimming took off 5 bases at V and 5 bases at J, with 23 bases between the two ends. This CDR3 spans 16 amino acids. The CDR3 DNA is TGTGCCAGCAGAAAGTCGGACACACCTAATGTCCACGAGCAGTACTTC. Its protein is CASRKSDTPNVHEQYF.

The V and J genes are TRBV11-3 and TRBJ2-5; weak D call: TRBD2 (6 bases). V lost 6 bases to trimming and J lost 5 bases, with 19 bases between them. CDR1 is SGHNT, CDR2 YENEEA, per germline. This CDR3 spans 15 amino acids. The DNA for the CDR3 is TGTGCCAGCAGTATTAGGGACTTCAGCTGGGAGACCCAGTACTTC. It codes for CASSIRDFSWETQYF.

The chain recombines TRBV27 with TRBJ2-1; 8 bases line up with TRBD2. Germline V gene lookup returns CDR1 MNHEY and CDR2 SMNVEV (reference sequence). The CDR3 loop spans 16 amino acids. V lost 3 bases, J lost 13 bases, and 17 bases stayed unmatched. CDR3 residues: CASSFTVGLAGSTQFF. The CDR3 region has the DNA TGTGCCAGCAGTTTTACGGTTGGGCTAGCGGGCTCGACCCAGTTCTTC.

The chain has TRBV6-6 and TRBJ2-5, with TRBD2 identical over 12 bases. The end of the DNA fits TRBJ2-7 better, so the J call may be wrong. CDR1 and CDR2 from the germline V gene are MNHNY and SVGAGI (reference sequence). The CDR3 is 16 amino acids. CDR3 coding DNA: TGTGCCAGCATTAAACCCGGGACTAGCGGGCGGTACGAGCAGTACTTC. Its protein is CASIKPGTSGRYEQYF.

This clone was detected only a few times. The rearrangement links TRBV30 to TRBJ2-1; TRBD2 matches 11 bases. The trim removed 1 base at V and 10 bases at J, leaving 3 bases unmatched. The germline V gene encodes CDR1 GTSNPN and CDR2 SVGIG (reference sequence). The CDR3 extends over 13 amino acids. Here the CDR3 reads CAWSALAGDEQFF. CDR3 DNA sequence: TGTGCCTGGAGTGCACTAGCGGGAGACGAGCAGTTCTTC.

This sequence joins TRBV11-3 and TRBJ1-6; D is unclear. This CDR3 comprises 13 residues. CDR1 and CDR2 from the germline V gene are SGHNT and YENEEA. Trimming removed 3 bases at V and 9 bases at J, with 9 bases between. For the CDR3, the DNA is TGTGCCAGCAGCTTTTCCACCAGTTCACCCCTCCACTTT. It specifies CASSFSTSSPLHF.

This clone was seen a single time. The V gene is TRBV5-4, the J gene TRBJ2-2; no clear D gene. Trimming stripped 2 bases from V and 2 bases from J, with 7 bases between. The CDR3 contains 14 residues. CDR1 is SGHNT, CDR2 YYREEE, per germline (reference sequence). CDR3 sequence: CASSLALNTGELFF. DNA for the CDR3: TGTGCCAGCAGCTTAGCTCTCAACACCGGGGAGCTGTTTTTT.

This chain uses TRBV7-9 with TRBJ2-3; the match to TRBD2 covers 15 bases. This CDR3 spans 16 amino acids. J was trimmed by 5 bases and V by 1 base; bases with no gene match: 1. Germline values: CDR1 SEHNR, CDR2 FQNEAQ (reference sequence). CDR3 bases: TGTGCCAGCAGCTTAGGGACTAGCGGGAGGGAAGATACGCAGTATTTT. It specifies CASSLGTSGREDTQYF.

The chain links TRBV6-6 to TRBJ2-5; no clear D. The DNA end is a closer match to TRBJ2-7, so the J assignment may be wrong. Germline lookup yields CDR1 MNHNY and CDR2 SVGAGI (reference sequence). This CDR3 comprises 13 residues. The CDR3 sequence: CASSYPQAYEQYF. CDR3 coding DNA: TGTGCCAGCAGCTACCCCCAGGCCTACGAGCAGTACTTC.

As for this clone: The same CDR3 can be traced to other DNA sequences in this sample. V and J are TRBV19 and TRBJ1-1; possibly TRBD1 for D (5 bases). Trimming took 1 base from V and 1 from J, leaving 7 bases between them. The CDR3 is 14 residues long. Germline V gives CDR1 LNHDA, CDR2 SQIVND (reference sequence). In nucleotides, the CDR3 is TGTGCCAGTAGTATAGGGCAGGGGAACACTGAAGCTTTCTTT. It is translated as CASSIGQGNTEAFF.

V usage is TRBV11-2 and J usage is TRBJ1-1; no clear D. V was clipped by 3 bases and J by 2 bases, with 10 bases between them. Germline CDR1 and CDR2: SGHAT and FQNNGV. This CDR3 has 14 residues. CDR3 DNA: TGTGCCAGCAGCTTGTCCGGTATTAACACTGAAGCTTTCTTT. This sequence encodes CASSLSGINTEAFF.

This chain connects TRBV6-6 to TRBJ2-5, with 7 bases matching TRBD1. Trimming cost V 2 bases and J 4 bases; bases outside gene matches: 4. Per the germline V gene, CDR1 is MNHNY and CDR2 is SVGAGI (reference sequence). This CDR3 comprises 14 residues. CDR3 nucleotide sequence: TGTGCCAGCAGTTACCTGGCAGGGGGAGAGACCCAGTACTTC. This translates into CASSYLAGGETQYF.

This clone was found a few times. CDR3 amino acids: CASSQGGLVLETQYF. The CDR3 bases are TGTGCCAGCAGCCAGGGAGGCTTGGTGTTGGAGACCCAGTACTTC. J is TRBJ2-5 and V is TRBV7-9, with D possibly matching TRBD2 (6 bases). The germline V and J ends were trimmed by 5 bases and 5 bases, with 18 bases remaining between them. Germline V gene sequence: CDR1 SEHNR, CDR2 FQNEAQ (reference sequence). The length of the CDR3 is 15 residues.

This sequence joins TRBV19 and TRBJ1-4; D might be TRBD1 (5 bases). The CDR3 spans 15 residues. The germline gives CDR1 LNHDA, CDR2 SQIVND (reference sequence). V was clipped by 8 bases and J by 11 bases, with 24 bases between them. The CDR3 loop is CASASQHGGEEKLFF. The CDR3 DNA reads as TGTGCCAGTGCTTCCCAGCACGGGGGAGAGGAGAAACTGTTTTTT.

The rearrangement joins TRBV6-1 to TRBJ2-1; TRBD2 agrees at 9 bases. The CDR3 runs 15 residues. V lost 5 bases and J lost 6; bases outside the gene matches: 8. Germline lookup yields CDR1 MNHNS and CDR2 SASEGT. The CDR3 sequence: CASSLAGPRGNEQFF. The CDR3 nucleotides read TGTGCCAGCAGTCTAGCGGGGCCAAGGGGCAATGAGCAGTTCTTC.